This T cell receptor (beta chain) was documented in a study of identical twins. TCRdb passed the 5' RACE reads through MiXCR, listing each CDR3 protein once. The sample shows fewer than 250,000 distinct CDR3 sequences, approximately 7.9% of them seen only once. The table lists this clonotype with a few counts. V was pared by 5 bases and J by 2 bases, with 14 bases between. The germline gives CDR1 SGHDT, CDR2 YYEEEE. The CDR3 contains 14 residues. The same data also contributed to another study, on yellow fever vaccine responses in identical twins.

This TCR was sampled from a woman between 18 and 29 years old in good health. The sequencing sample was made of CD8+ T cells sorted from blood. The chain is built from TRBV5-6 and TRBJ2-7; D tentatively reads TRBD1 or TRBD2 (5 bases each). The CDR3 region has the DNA TGTGCCAGCAGTAACCGGGACCTAGCCTACGAGCAGTACTTC. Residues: CASSNRDLAYEQYF.